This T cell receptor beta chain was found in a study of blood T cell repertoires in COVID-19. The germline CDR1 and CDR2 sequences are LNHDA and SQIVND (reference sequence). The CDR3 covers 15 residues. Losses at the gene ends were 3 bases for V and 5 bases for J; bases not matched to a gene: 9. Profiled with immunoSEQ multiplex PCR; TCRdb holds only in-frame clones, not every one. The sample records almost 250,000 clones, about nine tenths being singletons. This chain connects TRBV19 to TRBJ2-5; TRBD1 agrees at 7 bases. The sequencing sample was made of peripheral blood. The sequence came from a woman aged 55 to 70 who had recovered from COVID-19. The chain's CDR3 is CASSMGQGVEETQYF. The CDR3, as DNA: TGTGCCAGTAGTATGGGCCAGGGGGTTGAGGAGACCCAGTACTTC. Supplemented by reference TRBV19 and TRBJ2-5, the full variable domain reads DGGITQSPKYLFRKEGQNVTLSCEQNLNHDAMYWYRQDPGQGLRLIYYSQIVNDFQKGDIAEGYSVSREKKESFPLTVTSAQKNPTAFYLCASSMGQGVEETQYFGPGTRLLVL.